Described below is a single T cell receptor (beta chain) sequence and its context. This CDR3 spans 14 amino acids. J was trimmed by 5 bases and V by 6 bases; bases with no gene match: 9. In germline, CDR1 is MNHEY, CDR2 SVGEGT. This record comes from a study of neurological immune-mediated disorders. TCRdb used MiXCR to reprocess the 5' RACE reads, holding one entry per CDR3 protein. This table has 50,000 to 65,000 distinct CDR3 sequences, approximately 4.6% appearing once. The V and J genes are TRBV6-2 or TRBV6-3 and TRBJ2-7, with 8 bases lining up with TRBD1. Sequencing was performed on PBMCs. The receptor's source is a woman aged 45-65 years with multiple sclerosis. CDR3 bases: TGTGCCAGCAGCCAGGACAGGGAGATCCACGAGCAGTACTTC. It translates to CASSQDREIHEQYF.